This T cell receptor (beta chain) comes out of a study of T cell changes during pregnancy in multiple sclerosis. Clones were read by immunoSEQ multiplex PCR, and TCRdb kept only the in-frame ones, dropping some. The sample consists of 85,000 to 95,000 clones, 91% of them appearing once. The receptor's source is a female donor in good health, enrolled as a control in a pregnancy study. The sample in question was peripheral blood, obtained after pregnancy.

The CDR3 DNA reads TGTGCCAGCAGCGTCGACAGAGAGGGCTACACCTTC. It translates to CASSVDREGYTF. The chain carries TRBV9 and TRBJ1-2; TRBD1 might be the D (5 bases). The CDR3 is made up of 12 amino acids. Trimming took 2 bases from V and 8 from J, leaving 10 bases between them. Germline CDR1 reads SGDLS; CDR2 reads YYNGEE.